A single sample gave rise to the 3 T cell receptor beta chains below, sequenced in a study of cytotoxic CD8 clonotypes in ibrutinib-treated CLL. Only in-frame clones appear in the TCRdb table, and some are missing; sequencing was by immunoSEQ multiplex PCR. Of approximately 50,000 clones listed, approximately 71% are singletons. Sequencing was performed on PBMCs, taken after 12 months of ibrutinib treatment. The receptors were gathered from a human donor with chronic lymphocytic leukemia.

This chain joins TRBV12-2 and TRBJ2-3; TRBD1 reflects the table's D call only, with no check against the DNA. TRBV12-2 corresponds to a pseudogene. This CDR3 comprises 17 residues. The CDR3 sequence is CASRSGGVTGHTDTQYF. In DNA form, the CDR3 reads TGTGCAAGTCGCTCAGGTGGGGTGACAGGACACACAGATACGCAGTATTTT.

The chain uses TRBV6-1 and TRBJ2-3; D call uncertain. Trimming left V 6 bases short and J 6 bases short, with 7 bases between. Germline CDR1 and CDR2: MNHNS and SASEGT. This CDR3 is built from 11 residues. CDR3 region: CASRDGDTQYF. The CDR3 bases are TGTGCCAGCAGGGACGGTGATACGCAGTATTTT.

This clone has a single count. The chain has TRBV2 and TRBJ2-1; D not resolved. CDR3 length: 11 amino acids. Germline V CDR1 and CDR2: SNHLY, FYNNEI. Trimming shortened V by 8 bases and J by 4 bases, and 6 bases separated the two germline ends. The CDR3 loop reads CASSSYNEQFF. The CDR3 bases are TGTGCCAGCTCTAGTTACAATGAGCAGTTCTTC.